In its sample, the clone carrying this TCR beta chain was seen a few times. No antigen is known for it. Germline-derived CDR1 and CDR2 are MGHRA and YSYEKL. The CDR3 totals 17 residues. Trimming pared 6 bases from V and 3 bases from J, leaving 21 bases between. The data derive from a study of T-cell reconstitution after alpha-beta-depleted transplantation in children. The TCRbeta library incorporated unique molecular identifiers. TCRdb used MiXCR to reprocess the PCR reads, holding one entry per CDR3 protein. The sample consists of around 960,000 distinct CDR3 sequences, about 29% of them appearing once. General study findings and limits: Some patients' high day-60 TCRbeta diversity was traced to surviving recipient T cells and thymic progenitors.

The material was PBMCs, mostly from graft donor cells, obtained 360 days after TCRalphabeta/CD19-depleted stem cell transplant. This receptor was identified in a boy in the first two years of life who had a stem cell transplant for SCID, so the T cells may come from the graft donor. The chain joins TRBV4-1 to TRBJ2-1, with D tentatively TRBD1 or TRBD2 (5 bases each). CDR3 in DNA: TGCGCCAGCAGGGCCGGGTGGGGGTCGGCAAACTACAATGAGCAGTTCTTC. It codes for CASRAGWGSANYNEQFF.